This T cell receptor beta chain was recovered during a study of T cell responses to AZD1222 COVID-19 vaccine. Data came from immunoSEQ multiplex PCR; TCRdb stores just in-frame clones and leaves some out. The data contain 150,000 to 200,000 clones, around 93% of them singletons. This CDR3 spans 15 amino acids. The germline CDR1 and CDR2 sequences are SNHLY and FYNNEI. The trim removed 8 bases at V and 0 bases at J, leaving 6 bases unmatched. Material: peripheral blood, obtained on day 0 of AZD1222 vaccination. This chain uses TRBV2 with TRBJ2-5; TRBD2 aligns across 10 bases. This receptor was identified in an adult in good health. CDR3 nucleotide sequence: TGTGCCAGCTCCCTACTAGCGGGAAACCAAGAGACCCAGTACTTC. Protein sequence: CASSLLAGNQETQYF.